One and the same sample provided the 6 T cell receptor beta chains below, sequenced in a study of cytomegalovirus exposure and HLA in healthy donors (TCRdb year 2017). Preparation of the library involved the immunoSEQ multiplex PCR assay. Drawn from immuneACCESS, this table holds only the in-frame rearrangements with V and J called that TCRdb kept. Clones are partly lost; checked studies trace under half to an unresolved V gene and leave the rest unexplained. Counted in this sample were 110,000 to 150,000 clones; about 94% of them appeared once. The ten largest clonotypes hold less than 2% of the sample. Sequences were obtained from PBMCs. These receptors originate from a man aged 18 to 30 in good health and CMV-seropositive.

The chain carries TRBV7-9 and TRBJ1-1; D possibly corresponds to TRBD1 (5 bases). Trimming took 5 bases from V and 5 from J, leaving 6 bases between them. The CDR3 spans 11 residues. CDR1 is SEHNR and CDR2 is FQNEAQ in the germline V gene (reference sequence). The CDR3 DNA reads as TGTGCCAGCAGCCGGGGGACTGAAGCTTTCTTT. Translation gives CASSRGTEAFF.

The chain employs TRBV7-3 and TRBJ2-1; 8 positions match TRBD2. Trimming cost V 3 bases and J 1 base; bases outside gene matches: 5. The V gene's germline CDR1 is SGHTA and CDR2 FQGTGA. The CDR3 has 16 amino acids. The CDR3: CASSLIAGPSYNEQFF. CDR3 bases: TGTGCCAGCAGCTTGATAGCGGGACCGTCCTACAATGAGCAGTTCTTC.

V and J are TRBV19 and TRBJ2-3, with D maybe TRBD1 (6 bases). CDR3 length: 16 amino acids. Trimming pared 3 bases from V and 1 base from J, leaving 14 bases between. The germline V gene has CDR1 LNHDA and CDR2 SQIVND (reference sequence). CDR3 DNA sequence: TGTGCCAGTAGTATTGAGGGGGTACGCCGCACAGATACGCAGTATTTT. Its protein is CASSIEGVRRTDTQYF.

The CDR3 bases are TGTGCCAGTAGTCCCCGGGAGATGAGCTCCTACGAGCAGTACTTC. Its translation: CASSPREMSSYEQYF. The rearrangement links TRBV19 to TRBJ2-7; tentatively, D is TRBD2 (6 bases). The CDR3 is 15 residues long. Per the germline V gene, CDR1 is LNHDA and CDR2 is SQIVND (reference sequence). V was trimmed by 5 bases and J by 0 bases, leaving 14 bases between them. Full variable domain (remainder filled in from reference TRBV19 and TRBJ2-7): DGGITQSPKYLFRKEGQNVTLSCEQNLNHDAMYWYRQDPGQGLRLIYYSQIVNDFQKGDIAEGYSVSREKKESFPLTVTSAQKNPTAFYLCASSPREMSSYEQYFGPGTRLTVT.

V is TRBV5-8 and J is TRBJ2-7, with 9 positions matching TRBD1. CDR1 and CDR2 from the germline V gene are SGHTS and YDEGEE. Unmatched junction bases numbered 6, after V lost 1 base and J lost 1 base. The CDR3 length is 16 residues. CDR3 nucleotides: TGTGCCAGCAGCTTGAGGGGGACAGGGCTGTCCTACGAGCAGTACTTC. This gives the protein CASSLRGTGLSYEQYF.

The chain recombines TRBV7-9 with TRBJ2-7, with 7 bases that match TRBD1. CDR1 and CDR2 (germline): SEHNR, FQNEAQ (reference sequence). This CDR3 comprises 15 residues. Trimming at V came to 5 bases and at J to 7 bases, leaving 14 bases not matched to a gene. The CDR3: CASSAPDRIVGEQYF. The CDR3 coding sequence is TGTGCCAGCAGCGCCCCGGACAGGATAGTAGGGGAGCAGTACTTC.